The clone carrying this TCR beta chain was counted a single time. Its specificity is not known. The record originates from a study of identifying expanded T cells in peripheral blood. Study-wide points: Variance in clone template counts between two-week samples significantly increased with total template count across all healthy donors. Differentially abundant clones: about 1.2 between replicates, just under 17 at roughly 13 days, less than 25 at four.

Looked up from germline, CDR1 is MNHEY and CDR2 is SVGAGI. The CDR3 is made up of 15 amino acids. Trimming cost V 2 bases and J 2 bases, with 10 bases left between them. During the collection period, no donor immune events like infections were recorded. Sequencing used immunoSEQ multiplex PCR; TCRdb keeps in-frame clones, though not all of them. Altogether about 90,000 clones are present, 70% to 90% being singletons, with the ten largest covering approximately 5.4%. The TCR originated in a person aged 18 to 70 in good health. Sequencing was done on a sample of blood. V usage is TRBV6-5 and J usage is TRBJ1-5; D is unclear. The CDR3 DNA is TGTGCCAGCAGTTACAGTAAATGGGGCAATCAGCCCCAGCATTTT. This encodes CASSYSKWGNQPQHF.